This T cell receptor beta chain was recovered during a study of blood T cell repertoires in COVID-19. As for the study in general: Samples taken during acute and convalescent COVID-19 were collected in the United States, Italy and Spain. PBMCs, B-cell-depleted T cells, or T cells were the source of the cDNA or gDNA that made up the material.

V lost 1 base to trimming and J lost 1 base; unmatched junction nucleotides: 6. The germline gives CDR1 SGHVS, CDR2 FNYEAQ. The CDR3 is made up of 18 amino acids. As processed by the authors: Estimation of nucleated cell counts relied on the amplification of reference gene primers. Assay: immunoSEQ multiplex PCR; the TCRdb copy retains only in-frame clones and omits some. V and J calls and clone size come straight from that table; D and trimming were deduced from the DNA. This repertoire shows about 120,000 clones, roughly 85% found once; its top ten account for about 2.2%. The material sequenced was peripheral blood. This clonotype originated in a man aged 25 to 40 with acute or convalescent COVID-19. V gene TRBV7-6 combines with J gene TRBJ2-2; 10 bases agree with TRBD2. The CDR3 sequence is CASSLELAGTLNTGELFF. CDR3 nucleotides: TGTGCCAGCAGCTTAGAACTAGCGGGGACATTGAACACCGGGGAGCTGTTTTTT.